Presented here are 10 T cell receptor beta chains from one specimen sequenced in a study of blood T cell repertoires in COVID-19. Some clones are missing from TCRdb's copy, which holds only in-frame ones; the method was immunoSEQ multiplex PCR. The sample has about 89,000 clones; over 60% are singletons. Specimen: peripheral blood. These receptors were collected from a human donor in a cohort sampled during active COVID-19.

The rearrangement links TRBV27 to TRBJ2-7; D may be TRBD1 (6 bases). V lost 6 bases and J lost 2, with 11 bases in between. The germline CDR1 and CDR2 sequences are MNHEY and SMNVEV (reference sequence). This CDR3 comprises 13 residues. In nucleotides, the CDR3 is TGTGCCAGCAGAAGGACAGCTACCTACGAGCAGTACTTC. This translates into CASRRTATYEQYF.

This clone was picked up one time. The CDR3 spells CASSYSTSGGKTEAFF. In DNA form, the CDR3 reads TGTGCCAGCAGTTATTCTACCTCAGGGGGCAAAACTGAAGCTTTCTTT. V and J are TRBV6-5 and TRBJ1-1; the match to TRBD1 covers 8 bases. Germline values: CDR1 MNHEY, CDR2 SVGAGI. This CDR3 has 16 amino acids. The junction had 11 bases not matched to a gene; V was cut back by 3 bases and J by 5 bases.

The chain combines TRBV7-9 with TRBJ1-2; D remains unclear. V shed 1 base and J shed 0 bases, with 9 bases lying between them. Germline V gives CDR1 SEHNR, CDR2 FQNEAQ (reference sequence). This CDR3 is 15 amino acids long. This CDR3 is CASSLGAGTNYGYTF. The CDR3, as DNA: TGTGCCAGCAGCTTAGGAGCGGGTACTAACTATGGCTACACCTTC.

This chain uses TRBV5-5 with TRBJ1-4; 12 bases are shared with TRBD1. Germline CDR1 reads SGHKS; CDR2 reads YYEKEE (reference sequence). This CDR3 is built from 16 residues. V shed 2 bases and J 7 bases; nucleotides not matched to a gene: 6. CDR3 sequence reads: CASSFRDRGRVEKLFF. Written as DNA, the CDR3 is TGTGCCAGCAGCTTCCGGGACAGGGGGCGGGTTGAAAAACTGTTTTTT.

This chain uses TRBV3-1 (or the pseudogene TRBV3-2) with TRBJ1-4, with TRBD1 matching over 10 bases. V trimming: 0 bases; J trimming: 7 bases; junction bases outside the gene matches: 2. Germline assignment: CDR1 LGHDT and CDR2 YNNKEL (reference sequence). This CDR3 contains 15 residues. DNA of the CDR3: TGTGCCAGCAGCCAAGACGGGACAGGGGTTGAAAAACTGTTTTTT. This translates into CASSQDGTGVEKLFF.

The V and J genes are TRBV24-1 and TRBJ2-1; 14 bases match TRBD2. The CDR3 has 16 amino acids. CDR1 is KGHDR and CDR2 is SFDVKD in the germline V gene. V shed 9 bases and J 7 bases; nucleotides not matched to a gene: 10. The CDR3 spells CATSRPGLAGVNEQFF. The DNA of the CDR3 is TGTGCCACCTCCCGCCCGGGACTAGCGGGAGTGAATGAGCAGTTCTTC.

V usage is TRBV6-5 and J usage is TRBJ2-1; D gene uncertain. V was cut by 6 bases and J by 2 bases, with 8 bases left in between. The CDR3 consists of 13 residues. Germline assignment: CDR1 MNHEY and CDR2 SVGAGI. Here the CDR3 DNA reads TGTGCCAGCAGAGAGGTCGCCTACAATGAGCAGTTCTTC. Its protein is CASREVAYNEQFF.

As to this clone: Different DNA sequences within this sample yield the same CDR3. This chain joins TRBV9 and TRBJ2-1, with TRBD2 as a possible D gene (6 bases). The ends were cut back, 3 bases at V and 0 bases at J, with 10 bases in the middle. Germline V gene data show CDR1 as SGDLS and CDR2 as YYNGEE. CDR3 length: 15 residues. The CDR3 nucleotides are TGTGCCAGCAGCGCTAGCGTAAGCTCCTACAATGAGCAGTTCTTC. It specifies CASSASVSSYNEQFF.

The J gene is TRBJ2-4, the V gene TRBV14, with TRBD2 matching over 10 bases. V lost 6 bases to trimming and J lost 1 base; unmatched junction nucleotides: 3. The CDR3 extends over 15 amino acids. CDR1 is SGHDN and CDR2 is FVKESK in the germline V gene. CDR3 bases: TGTGCCAGCAGTCTAGCGGGAGCTGCCAAAAACATTCAGTACTTC. Amino acids: CASSLAGAAKNIQYF.

This clone was observed a single time. This sequence joins TRBV5-1 and TRBJ2-1, with 12 nucleotides matching TRBD2. CDR1 and CDR2 (germline): SGHRS, YFSETQ. The CDR3 spans 17 residues. Trimming removed 1 base from V and 9 bases from J; junction bases left unmatched: 11. Here the CDR3 DNA reads TGCGCCAGCAGCTTGATAAGTGCGTCTAGCGGGAGGGGTGAGCAGTTCTTC. It encodes CASSLISASSGRGEQFF.